A selection of T cell receptor beta chains follows, all from one sample in a study of OX40 agonist ivuxolimab in advanced cancers. Method: immunoSEQ multiplex PCR; TCRdb's copy keeps in-frame clones and lacks some. The data show roughly 73,000 clones, with around 90% seen just once and under 3% held by the top ten. Sequences were derived from CD4+ or CD8+ T cells sorted from blood, sampled in a trial of the OX40 agonist ivuxolimab. The origin of the receptors is an adult with an advanced solid tumor such as melanoma, head and neck, liver or kidney cancer. Both conserved end residues are part of each CDR3. The order of the fields is clone size, V gene, CDR3 length, J gene, D gene, CDR3 protein, CDR3 DNA. The D gene is left open where the match is weak. Only some rows state a clone size, as once, few, many or a class for expanded clones.

clone size: .; V gene: TRBV5-1; CDR3 length: 17; J gene: TRBJ2-1; D gene: .; CDR3 protein: CASSLGTGVHTRNEQFF; CDR3 DNA: TGCGCCAGCAGCCTTGGGACGGGCGTTCATACGCGCAATGAGCAGTTCTTC
clone size: .; V gene: TRBV29-1; CDR3 length: 13; J gene: TRBJ1-2; D gene: TRBD1; CDR3 protein: CSSRQGAGYGYTF; CDR3 DNA: TGCAGCTCGCGACAGGGGGCAGGCTATGGCTACACCTTC
clone size: .; V gene: TRBV4-3; CDR3 length: 16; J gene: TRBJ2-3; D gene: .; CDR3 protein: CASSQGGVTSTDTQYF; CDR3 DNA: TGCGCCAGCAGCCAAGGGGGGGTTACTAGCACAGATACGCAGTATTTT
clone size: .; V gene: TRBV28; CDR3 length: 13; J gene: TRBJ2-2; D gene: .; CDR3 protein: CASSLQSTGELFF; CDR3 DNA: TGTGCCAGCAGTTTACAGAGCACCGGGGAGCTGTTTTTT
clone size: .; V gene: TRBV5-1; CDR3 length: 16; J gene: TRBJ1-5; D gene: .; CDR3 protein: CASSLSGAYSNQPQHF; CDR3 DNA: TGCGCCAGCAGCTTGTCTGGGGCCTATAGCAATCAGCCCCAGCATTTT
clone size: .; V gene: TRBV11-2; CDR3 length: 13; J gene: TRBJ1-1; D gene: .; CDR3 protein: CASSLDLQGRAFF; CDR3 DNA: TGTGCCAGCAGCTTAGATCTCCAGGGCCGAGCTTTCTTT
clone size: .; V gene: TRBV5-6; CDR3 length: 14; J gene: TRBJ2-1; D gene: .; CDR3 protein: CASSSVAHENEQFF; CDR3 DNA: TGTGCCAGCAGCTCGGTCGCTCATGAGAATGAGCAGTTCTTC
clone size: .; V gene: TRBV25-1; CDR3 length: 15; J gene: TRBJ1-1; D gene: TRBD1; CDR3 protein: CASSELGDRGAEAFF; CDR3 DNA: TGTGCCAGCAGTGAATTAGGGGACAGGGGGGCTGAAGCTTTCTTT
clone size: .; V gene: TRBV4-1; CDR3 length: 15; J gene: TRBJ1-2; D gene: .; CDR3 protein: CASSQGVRRVGGYTF; CDR3 DNA: TGCGCCAGCAGCCAAGGAGTACGGCGCGTCGGGGGCTACACCTTC
clone size: .; V gene: TRBV28; CDR3 length: 14; J gene: TRBJ1-5; D gene: .; CDR3 protein: CASSHYRAEQPQHF; CDR3 DNA: TGTGCCAGCAGTCATTACAGGGCCGAGCAGCCCCAGCATTTT
clone size: .; V gene: TRBV5-4; CDR3 length: 15; J gene: TRBJ1-1; D gene: TRBD1; CDR3 protein: CASSAGQGRNTEAFF; CDR3 DNA: TGTGCCAGCAGCGCTGGACAGGGCCGGAACACTGAAGCTTTCTTT
clone size: once; V gene: TRBV28; CDR3 length: 18; J gene: TRBJ2-2; D gene: TRBD1; CDR3 protein: CASKGFGTGGPSTGELFF; CDR3 DNA: TGTGCCAGCAAGGGCTTCGGGACAGGGGGCCCGAGCACCGGGGAGCTGTTTTTT
clone size: .; V gene: TRBV2; CDR3 length: 13; J gene: TRBJ2-7; D gene: TRBD1; CDR3 protein: CASSLQGAGEQYF; CDR3 DNA: TGTGCCAGCAGTCTACAGGGGGCGGGCGAGCAGTACTTC
clone size: .; V gene: TRBV6-6; CDR3 length: 15; J gene: TRBJ2-3; D gene: TRBD2; CDR3 protein: CASSYSEGRGDTQYF; CDR3 DNA: TGTGCCAGCAGTTACTCGGAGGGGCGGGGGGATACGCAGTATTTT
clone size: .; V gene: TRBV6-5; CDR3 length: 15; J gene: TRBJ2-7; D gene: TRBD1; CDR3 protein: CASSNGKGASYEQYF; CDR3 DNA: TGTGCCAGCAGTAACGGGAAGGGGGCGAGCTACGAGCAGTACTTC
clone size: .; V gene: TRBV7-3; CDR3 length: 17; J gene: TRBJ2-7; D gene: .; CDR3 protein: CASSFGAEGTSSYEQYF; CDR3 DNA: TGTGCCAGCAGCTTTGGGGCGGAGGGGACGAGCTCCTACGAGCAGTACTTC
clone size: .; V gene: TRBV11-2; CDR3 length: 15; J gene: TRBJ2-7; D gene: .; CDR3 protein: CASSLGTGMFSEQYF; CDR3 DNA: TGTGCCAGCAGCTTAGGGACGGGGATGTTTAGCGAGCAGTACTTC
clone size: .; V gene: TRBV7-9; CDR3 length: 14; J gene: TRBJ2-7; D gene: TRBD1; CDR3 protein: CASSSTGGRNEQYF; CDR3 DNA: TGTGCCAGCAGCTCTACAGGGGGGCGGAACGAGCAGTACTTC
clone size: .; V gene: TRBV7-9; CDR3 length: 15; J gene: TRBJ2-3; D gene: TRBD1; CDR3 protein: CASSSGQGAPDTQYF; CDR3 DNA: TGTGCCAGCAGCTCGGGACAGGGGGCGCCGGATACGCAGTATTTT
clone size: .; V gene: TRBV5-1; CDR3 length: 14; J gene: TRBJ1-1; D gene: .; CDR3 protein: CASSVQVMNTEAFF; CDR3 DNA: TGCGCCAGCAGCGTACAGGTCATGAACACTGAAGCTTTCTTT
clone size: .; V gene: TRBV28; CDR3 length: 15; J gene: TRBJ1-5; D gene: .; CDR3 protein: CASSEGPGGNQPQHF; CDR3 DNA: TGTGCCAGCAGTGAGGGACCCGGAGGCAATCAGCCCCAGCATTTT
clone size: .; V gene: TRBV4-2; CDR3 length: 16; J gene: TRBJ2-3; D gene: TRBD2; CDR3 protein: CASSQEGGGLTDTQYF; CDR3 DNA: TGTGCCAGCAGCCAAGAGGGCGGGGGGCTCACAGATACGCAGTATTTT
clone size: .; V gene: TRBV4-1; CDR3 length: 15; J gene: TRBJ2-7; D gene: TRBD1; CDR3 protein: CASSQEGTGGLEQYF; CDR3 DNA: TGCGCCAGCAGCCAAGAGGGGACAGGGGGTCTCGAGCAGTACTTC
clone size: .; V gene: TRBV6-1; CDR3 length: 14; J gene: TRBJ2-7; D gene: TRBD1; CDR3 protein: CASTGGTGGSEQYF; CDR3 DNA: TGTGCCAGCACGGGGGGGACAGGGGGTAGCGAGCAGTACTTC
clone size: .; V gene: TRBV19; CDR3 length: 15; J gene: TRBJ1-4; D gene: TRBD1; CDR3 protein: CVSSNRQGAVEKLFF; CDR3 DNA: TGTGTCAGTAGTAACCGACAGGGGGCAGTTGAAAAACTGTTTTTT
clone size: once; V gene: TRBV7-2; CDR3 length: 15; J gene: TRBJ1-4; D gene: .; CDR3 protein: CASSLGGGLNEKLFF; CDR3 DNA: TGTGCCAGCAGCTTAGGTGGGGGGTTAAATGAAAAACTGTTTTTT
clone size: .; V gene: TRBV19; CDR3 length: 15; J gene: TRBJ2-5; D gene: TRBD1; CDR3 protein: CASSTSGQGEQTQYF; CDR3 DNA: TGTGCCAGTAGTACTTCGGGACAGGGGGAGCAGACCCAGTACTTC
clone size: .; V gene: TRBV7-9; CDR3 length: 12; J gene: TRBJ2-3; D gene: .; CDR3 protein: CASSLDFDTQYF; CDR3 DNA: TGTGCCAGCAGTTTGGACTTTGATACGCAGTATTTT
clone size: .; V gene: TRBV19; CDR3 length: 16; J gene: TRBJ1-1; D gene: TRBD1; CDR3 protein: CASSMGTGGRATEAFF; CDR3 DNA: TGTGCCAGTAGTATGGGGACAGGGGGGCGAGCCACTGAAGCTTTCTTT
clone size: .; V gene: TRBV19; CDR3 length: 14; J gene: TRBJ2-7; D gene: .; CDR3 protein: CASSMGGTSGEQYF; CDR3 DNA: TGTGCCAGTAGTATGGGTGGGACCTCAGGGGAGCAGTACTTC
clone size: .; V gene: TRBV6-1; CDR3 length: 13; J gene: TRBJ1-1; D gene: .; CDR3 protein: CASSWEVVLGAFF; CDR3 DNA: TGTGCCAGCAGTTGGGAAGTGGTCCTCGGAGCTTTCTTT
clone size: .; V gene: TRBV7-7; CDR3 length: 13; J gene: TRBJ2-7; D gene: .; CDR3 protein: CASSPDLRSEQYF; CDR3 DNA: TGTGCTAGCAGCCCGGACCTGCGGAGCGAGCAGTACTTC
clone size: .; V gene: TRBV5-4; CDR3 length: 18; J gene: TRBJ1-6; D gene: .; CDR3 protein: CASSLGNGPRKYNSPLHF; CDR3 DNA: TGTGCCAGCAGCTTGGGGAACGGGCCCCGAAAGTATAATTCACCCCTCCACTTT